This T cell receptor (beta chain) was recovered during a study of control samples from healthy donors and cancer patients. V shed 6 bases and J 3 bases; nucleotides not matched to a gene: 5. The V gene's germline CDR1 is KGHSH and CDR2 LQKENI. This CDR3 is built from 13 residues. Clones were read by immunoSEQ multiplex PCR, and TCRdb kept only the in-frame ones, dropping some. The data show roughly 130,000 clones, with over 85% seen just once and about 3.6% held by the top ten. This TCR came from a man aged 25-40 years in good health. Sequencing was done on a sample of blood. The chain recombines TRBV18 with TRBJ2-7; 7 bases are a match to TRBD1. The chain's CDR3 is CASSQTGFYEQYF. Written as DNA, the CDR3 is TGTGCCAGCTCGCAGACAGGGTTCTACGAGCAGTACTTC. The entire variable domain, with the rest obtained from reference TRBV18 and TRBJ2-7, is as follows: NAGVMQNPRHLVRRRGQEARLRCSPMKGHSHVYWYRQLPEEGLKFMVYLQKENIIDESGMPKERFSAEFPKEGPSILRIQQVVRGDSAAYFCASSQTGFYEQYFGPGTRLTVT.